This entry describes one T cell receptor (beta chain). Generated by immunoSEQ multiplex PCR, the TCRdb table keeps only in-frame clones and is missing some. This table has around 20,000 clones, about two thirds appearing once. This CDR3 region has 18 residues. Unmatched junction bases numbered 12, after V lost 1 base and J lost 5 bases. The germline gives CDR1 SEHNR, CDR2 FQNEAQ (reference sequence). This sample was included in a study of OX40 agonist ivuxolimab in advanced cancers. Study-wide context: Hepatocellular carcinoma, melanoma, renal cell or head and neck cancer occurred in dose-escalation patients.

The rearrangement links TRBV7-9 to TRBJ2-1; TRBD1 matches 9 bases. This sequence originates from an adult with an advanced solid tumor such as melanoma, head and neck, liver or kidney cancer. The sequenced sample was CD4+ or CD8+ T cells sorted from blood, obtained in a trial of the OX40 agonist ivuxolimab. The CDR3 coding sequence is TGTGCCAGCAGCTTAGGCGGAATACAGGGGGCGCCCGACAATGAGCAGTTCTTC. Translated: CASSLGGIQGAPDNEQFF.